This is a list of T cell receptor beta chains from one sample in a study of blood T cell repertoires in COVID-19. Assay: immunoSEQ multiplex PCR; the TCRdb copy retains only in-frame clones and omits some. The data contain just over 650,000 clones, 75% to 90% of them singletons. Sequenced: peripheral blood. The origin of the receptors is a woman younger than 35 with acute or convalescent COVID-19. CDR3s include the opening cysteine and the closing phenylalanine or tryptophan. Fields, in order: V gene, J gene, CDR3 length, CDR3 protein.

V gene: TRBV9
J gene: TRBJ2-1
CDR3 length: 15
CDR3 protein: CASSPLKQGGAEQFF

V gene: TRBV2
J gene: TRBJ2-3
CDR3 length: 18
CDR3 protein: CASKVTGGNWPGTDTQYF

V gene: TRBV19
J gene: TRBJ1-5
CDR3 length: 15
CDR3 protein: CASRDRGGTNQPQHF

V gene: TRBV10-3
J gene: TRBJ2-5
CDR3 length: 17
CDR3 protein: CAISESRRGTSGETQYF

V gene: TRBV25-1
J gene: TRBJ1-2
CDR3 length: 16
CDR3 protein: CASSTAGRLLNYGYTF

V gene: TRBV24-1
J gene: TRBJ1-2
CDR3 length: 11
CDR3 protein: CATSDLLGSYF

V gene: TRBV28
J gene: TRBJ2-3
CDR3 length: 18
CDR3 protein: CASSLGRSGKGSTDTQYF

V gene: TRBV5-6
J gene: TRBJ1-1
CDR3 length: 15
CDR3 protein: CASSPQGQFNTEAFF

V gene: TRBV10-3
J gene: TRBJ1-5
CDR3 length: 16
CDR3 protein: CASRPPSYKGNQPQHF

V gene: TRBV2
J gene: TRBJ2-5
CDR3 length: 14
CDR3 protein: CASSDLTGEETQYF

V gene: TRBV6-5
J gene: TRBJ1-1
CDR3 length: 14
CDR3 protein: CASSYQVAVTEAFF

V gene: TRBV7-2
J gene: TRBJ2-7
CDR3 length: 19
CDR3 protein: CASSKGTSGGNYRSYEQYF

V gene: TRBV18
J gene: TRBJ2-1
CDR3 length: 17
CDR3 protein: CASSPISVGGESLNEFF

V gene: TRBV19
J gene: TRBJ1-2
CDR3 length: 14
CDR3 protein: CASSAEQGASGYTF

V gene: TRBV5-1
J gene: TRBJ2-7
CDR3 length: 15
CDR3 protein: CASSTTGGSSYEQYF

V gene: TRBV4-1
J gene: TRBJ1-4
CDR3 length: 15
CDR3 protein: CASSRKGGTNEKLFF

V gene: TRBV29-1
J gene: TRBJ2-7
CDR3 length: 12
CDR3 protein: CSTRQGNYEQYF

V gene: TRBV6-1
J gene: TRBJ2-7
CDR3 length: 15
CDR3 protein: CASSEAATGIYEQYF

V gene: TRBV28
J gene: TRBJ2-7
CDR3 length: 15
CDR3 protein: CASRGGTSGAYEQYF

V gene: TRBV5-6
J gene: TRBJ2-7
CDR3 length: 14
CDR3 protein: CASSSGLADYEQYF

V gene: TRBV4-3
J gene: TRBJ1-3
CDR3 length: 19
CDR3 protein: CASSQDGGGQGLSGNTIYF

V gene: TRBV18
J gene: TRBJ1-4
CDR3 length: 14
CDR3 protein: CASSPLGQDEKLFF

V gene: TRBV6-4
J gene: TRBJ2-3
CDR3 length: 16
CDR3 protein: CASSGGGAQGTDTQYF

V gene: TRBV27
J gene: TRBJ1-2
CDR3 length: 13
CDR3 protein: CASSGAVRYGYTF

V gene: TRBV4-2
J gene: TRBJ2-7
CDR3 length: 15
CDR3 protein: CASSQERGRVDEQYF

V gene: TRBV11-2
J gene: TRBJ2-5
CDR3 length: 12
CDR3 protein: CASSLDAETQYF

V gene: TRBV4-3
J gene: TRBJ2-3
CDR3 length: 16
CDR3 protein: CASSQDDERLTDTQYF

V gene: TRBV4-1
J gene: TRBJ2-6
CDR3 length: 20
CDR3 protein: CASSQEGTDRASSGANVLTF

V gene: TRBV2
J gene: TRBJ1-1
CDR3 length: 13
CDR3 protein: CASRLTGDTEAFF

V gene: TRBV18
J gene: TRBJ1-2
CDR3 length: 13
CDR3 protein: CASSPTGSVGYTF

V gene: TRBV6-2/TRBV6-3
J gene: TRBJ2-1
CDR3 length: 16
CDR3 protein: CASSSWTGISYNEQFF

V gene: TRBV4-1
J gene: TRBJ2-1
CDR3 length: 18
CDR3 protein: CASSHPLGEAVGYNEQFF

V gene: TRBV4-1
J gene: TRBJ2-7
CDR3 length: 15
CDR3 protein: CASSRSGTSSYEQYF

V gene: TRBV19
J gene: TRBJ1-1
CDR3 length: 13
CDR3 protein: CASRQDRHTEAFF

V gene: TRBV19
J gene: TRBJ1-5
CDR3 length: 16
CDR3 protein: CASIDYLQGGNQPQHF

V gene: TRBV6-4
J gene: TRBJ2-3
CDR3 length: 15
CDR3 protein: CASSVSGSGTDTQYF

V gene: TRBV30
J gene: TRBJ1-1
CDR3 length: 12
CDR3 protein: CAYNRVNTEAFF

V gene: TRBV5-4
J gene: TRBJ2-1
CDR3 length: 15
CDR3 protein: CASSLDRGDYNEQFF

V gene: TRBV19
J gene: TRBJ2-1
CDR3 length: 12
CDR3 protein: CASSFRGNEQFF

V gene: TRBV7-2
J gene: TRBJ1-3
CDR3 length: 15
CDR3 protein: CASSSGQGQGNTIYF

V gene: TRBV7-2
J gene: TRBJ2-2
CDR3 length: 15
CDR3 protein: CASSAPTGGTGELFF

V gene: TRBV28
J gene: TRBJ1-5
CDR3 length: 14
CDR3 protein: CASSLTGDRQPQHF

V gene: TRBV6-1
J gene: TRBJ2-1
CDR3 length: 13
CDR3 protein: CASSEGSGAHQFF

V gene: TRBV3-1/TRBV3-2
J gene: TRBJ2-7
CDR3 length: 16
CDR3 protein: CASSQEQDRGPDEQYF

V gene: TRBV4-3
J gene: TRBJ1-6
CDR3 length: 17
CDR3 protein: CASSQDRNWGQGTPLHF

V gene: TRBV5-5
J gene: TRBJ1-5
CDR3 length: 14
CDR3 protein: CASSLEGLNQPQHF

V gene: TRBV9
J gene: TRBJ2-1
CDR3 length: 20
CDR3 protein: CASSVGSGTSGGAGYNEQFF